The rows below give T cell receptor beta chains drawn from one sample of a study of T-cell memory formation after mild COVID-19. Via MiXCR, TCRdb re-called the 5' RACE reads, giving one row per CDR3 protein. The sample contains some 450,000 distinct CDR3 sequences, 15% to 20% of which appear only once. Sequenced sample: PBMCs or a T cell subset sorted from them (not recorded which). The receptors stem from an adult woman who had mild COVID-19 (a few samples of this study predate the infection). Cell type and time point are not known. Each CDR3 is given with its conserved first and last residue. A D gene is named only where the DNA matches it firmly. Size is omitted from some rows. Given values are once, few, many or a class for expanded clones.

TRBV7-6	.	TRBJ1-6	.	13	TGTGCCAGCAGCTTAGATGTGAGGGCACCCCTCCACTTT	CASSLDVRAPLHF
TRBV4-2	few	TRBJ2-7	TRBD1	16	TGTGCCAGCAGCCAAGATAAAGGACAGGGCCCCTACGAGCAGTACTTC	CASSQDKGQGPYEQYF
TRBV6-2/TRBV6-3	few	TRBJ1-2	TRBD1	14	TGTGCCAGCAGTGGGGACAGAATATACTATGGCTACACCTTC	CASSGDRIYYGYTF
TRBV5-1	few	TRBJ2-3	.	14	TGCGCCAGCAGCGAGGGACTCCCCGGAGATACGCAGTATTTT	CASSEGLPGDTQYF
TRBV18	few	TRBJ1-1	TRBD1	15	TGTGCCAGCTCACGACGGACAGGGATGAACACTGAAGCTTTCTTT	CASSRRTGMNTEAFF
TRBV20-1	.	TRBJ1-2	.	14	TGCAGTGCTAGAGTACAGGAGGGCGCCTATGGCTACACCTTC	CSARVQEGAYGYTF
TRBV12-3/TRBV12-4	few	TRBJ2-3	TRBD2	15	TGTGCCAGCAGTTTTGAGACTAGCCGCACAGATACGCAGTATTTT	CASSFETSRTDTQYF
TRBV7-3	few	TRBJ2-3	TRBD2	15	TGTGCCAGCAGCTCGACTAGCGCGCTCACAGATACGCAGTATTTT	CASSSTSALTDTQYF
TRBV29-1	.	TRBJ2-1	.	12	TGCAGCGTTGTGCCCCAATCCCATGAGCAGTTCTTC	CSVVPQSHEQFF
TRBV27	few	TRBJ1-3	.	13	TGTGCCAGCAGTCCTCGTGGGGGAAACACCATATATTTT	CASSPRGGNTIYF
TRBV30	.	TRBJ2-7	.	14	TGTGCCTGGAGAGCACTAGTAGGGGGAGGCGAGCAGTACTTC	CAWRALVGGGEQYF
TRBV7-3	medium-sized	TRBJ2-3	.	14	TGTGCCAGCAGCCCGGGTCCTGCCACAGATACGCAGTATTTT	CASSPGPATDTQYF
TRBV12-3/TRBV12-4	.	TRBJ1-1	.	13	TGTGCCAGCAGTTCGCATGCAACTACTGAAGCTTTCTTT	CASSSHATTEAFF
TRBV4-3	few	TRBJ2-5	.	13	TGCGCCAGCAGCCAGGGGTTCCAAGAGACCCAGTACTTC	CASSQGFQETQYF
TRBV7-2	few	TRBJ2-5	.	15	TGTGCCAGCAGCTTACTAGGCCTGAGCCAAGAGACCCAGTACTTC	CASSLLGLSQETQYF
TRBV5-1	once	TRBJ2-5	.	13	TGCGCCAGCAGCTACGACAGTGGAGGGACCCAGTACTTC	CASSYDSGGTQYF
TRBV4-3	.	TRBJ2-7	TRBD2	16	TGCGCCAGCAGCCGTAATCTAGCGGGAGTCGCCTACGAGCAGTACTTC	CASSRNLAGVAYEQYF
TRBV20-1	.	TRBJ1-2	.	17	TGCAGTGCTAGAGACCGGGACGTAGGACTCTTTAACTATGGCTACACCTTC	CSARDRDVGLFNYGYTF
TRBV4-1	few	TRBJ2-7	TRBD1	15	TGCGCCAGCAGCCCGACGGGACAGCGATCCTACGAGCAGTACTTC	CASSPTGQRSYEQYF
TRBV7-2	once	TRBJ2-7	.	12	TGTGCCAGCAGCAGAGACGCCTACGAGCAGTACTTC	CASSRDAYEQYF
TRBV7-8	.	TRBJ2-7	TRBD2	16	TGTGCCAGCAGCTCACTGGGACTAGCGGGGGGCTACGAGCAGTACTTC	CASSSLGLAGGYEQYF
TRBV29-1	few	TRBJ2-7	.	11	TGCAGCTTTTCCAGGGGAAACGAGCAGTACTTC	CSFSRGNEQYF
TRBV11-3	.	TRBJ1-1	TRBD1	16	TGTGCCAGCAGCGTCGACAGGGTCAGGGGGAACACTGAAGCTTTCTTT	CASSVDRVRGNTEAFF
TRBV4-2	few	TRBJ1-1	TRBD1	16	TGTGCCAGCAGCCGTGGAATCGGGGGACAGGGGGCAAAAGCTTTCTTT	CASSRGIGGQGAKAFF